This entry is about one T cell receptor (beta chain). Stated time point: peripheral blood 6 weeks after treatment start. These data belong to a study of PD-L1 blockade in urothelial cancer. Looking at the study overall: The researchers analyzed blood 3 weeks (second dose) and 6 weeks after treatment start.

V was cut by 6 bases and J by 4 bases, with 9 bases left in between. Germline CDR1 MDHEN, CDR2 SYDVKM. The CDR3 has 12 amino acids. Here immunoSEQ multiplex PCR was the method, and the copy in TCRdb shows in-frame clones only, minus some. The table includes roughly 25,000 clones, less than 85% detected once. Here the sequenced sample was PBMCs, taken around atezolizumab (anti-PD-L1) treatment. The chain employs TRBV28 and TRBJ1-2; the D is unclear. The TCR comes from a man between 65 and 85 years old with urothelial cancer. This CDR3 is CASSPNTYGYTF. The CDR3 region has the DNA TGTGCCAGCAGCCCGAACACCTATGGCTACACCTTC.